This is a list of T cell receptor beta chains from one sample in a study of blood T cell repertoires in COVID-19. The repertoire was sequenced with immunoSEQ multiplex PCR; TCRdb's copy has only in-frame clones and lacks some. This table holds 80,000 or so clones, about four fifths found once. Sequenced: peripheral blood. Source of these receptors: a woman between 65 and 79 years old with acute or convalescent COVID-19. CDR3s include the opening cysteine and the closing phenylalanine or tryptophan. Fields, in order: V gene, clone size, J gene, CDR3 length, D gene, CDR3 protein, CDR3 DNA. The D gene is left open where the match is weak. Part of the rows lack a size; the others show once, few, many or a class for expanded clones.

TRBV28	-	TRBJ2-6	20	-	CASSLNFGRPVSGGANVLTF	TGTGCCAGCAGTTTAAATTTCGGACGACCCGTCTCGGGAGGGGCCAACGTCCTGACTTTC
TRBV24-1	-	TRBJ2-3	15	-	CATSEAGSGSDTQYF	TGTGCCACCAGTGAGGCCGGGAGTGGATCAGATACGCAGTATTTT
TRBV10-3	-	TRBJ1-2	14	TRBD1	CAISAGQGIVGYTF	TGTGCCATCAGTGCCGGACAGGGAATAGTCGGCTACACCTTC
TRBV19	-	TRBJ2-7	15	-	CASSIRQLGIHEQYF	TGTGCCAGTAGTATCCGGCAGCTCGGGATCCACGAGCAGTACTTC
TRBV10-2	-	TRBJ1-2	16	TRBD1	CASSDQVRDSYYGYTF	TGCGCCAGCAGTGATCAGGTCCGGGACAGTTACTATGGCTACACCTTC
TRBV20-1	-	TRBJ2-7	15	TRBD1	CSASSQGQGINEQYF	TGCAGTGCTAGTTCCCAGGGACAGGGGATAAACGAGCAGTACTTC
TRBV20-1	-	TRBJ2-5	15	TRBD1	CSASSPGQGWETQYF	TGCAGTGCTAGTTCTCCGGGACAGGGGTGGGAGACCCAGTACTTC
TRBV5-1	-	TRBJ2-4	13	TRBD2	CASSESAGGVQYF	TGCGCCAGCAGCGAATCCGCCGGGGGGGTTCAGTACTTC
TRBV7-2	-	TRBJ1-5	19	-	CASSLDGFIGQHSNQPQHF	TGTGCCAGCAGCTTAGATGGGTTTATAGGACAGCATAGCAATCAGCCCCAGCATTTT
TRBV2	-	TRBJ1-2	15	TRBD1	CASNPPGGQRYGYTF	TGTGCCAGCAACCCTCCAGGGGGCCAACGCTATGGCTACACCTTC
TRBV19	-	TRBJ2-5	13	-	CASQTGPQETQYF	TGTGCCAGTCAGACAGGACCCCAAGAGACCCAGTACTTC
TRBV9	many	TRBJ1-1	17	TRBD1	CASSVGPKQGVNTEAFF	TGTGCCAGCAGCGTAGGTCCCAAACAGGGGGTGAACACTGAAGCTTTCTTT
TRBV5-1	-	TRBJ2-3	15	-	CASSLAGDFTDTQYF	TGCGCCAGCAGCTTGGCCGGGGATTTCACAGATACGCAGTATTTT
TRBV11-2	-	TRBJ1-1	15	-	CASSSSAISGTEAFF	TGTGCCAGCAGCTCCTCAGCTATTTCGGGGACTGAAGCTTTCTTT
TRBV7-8	-	TRBJ1-4	15	-	CASSPTEITNEKLFF	TGTGCCAGCAGCCCCACGGAGATCACTAATGAAAAACTGTTTTTT
TRBV29-1	few	TRBJ1-2	13	TRBD1	CSAGDRAPYGYTF	TGCAGCGCCGGGGACAGAGCTCCCTATGGCTACACCTTC
TRBV27	-	TRBJ2-6	19	TRBD2	CAVSRLGLAGVPGANVLTF	TGTGCTGTTAGCCGCTTGGGACTAGCGGGAGTTCCTGGGGCCAACGTCCTGACTTTC
TRBV5-1	-	TRBJ2-7	13	-	CASSEGSSYEQYF	TGCGCCAGCAGCGAAGGGAGCTCCTACGAGCAGTACTTC
TRBV5-1	-	TRBJ2-1	16	TRBD2	CASSLAAGGSHNEQFF	TGCGCCAGCAGCTTGGCGGCGGGAGGGTCCCACAATGAGCAGTTCTTC
TRBV19	-	TRBJ1-3	17	TRBD1	CASSIGGQGHSGNTIYF	TGTGCCAGTAGTATCGGGGGACAGGGACACTCTGGAAACACCATATATTTT
TRBV5-4	-	TRBJ2-5	14	-	CASSLEASQETQYF	TGTGCCAGCAGCTTGGAGGCTAGCCAAGAGACCCAGTACTTC
TRBV30	-	TRBJ2-1	11	-	CASSQDSEQFF	TGTGCCTCCTCCCAAGACAGTGAGCAGTTCTTC
TRBV12-5	many	TRBJ2-1	17	-	CASGLVHRGRFGNEQFF	TGTGCTAGTGGTTTGGTACATCGGGGGAGATTTGGCAATGAGCAGTTCTTC
TRBV18	-	TRBJ2-3	19	TRBD2	CASSLGRYSGSEDTDTQYF	TGTGCCAGCTCACTCGGCCGGTATAGCGGGAGTGAGGACACAGATACGCAGTATTTT
TRBV30	-	TRBJ2-2	14	-	CAWSVMGGPGELFF	TGTGCCTGGAGTGTAATGGGAGGCCCCGGGGAGCTGTTTTTT
TRBV30	-	TRBJ2-7	15	TRBD1	CAWSPDRGLPYEQYF	TGTGCCTGGAGTCCCGACAGGGGGCTCCCCTACGAGCAGTACTTC
TRBV6-5	-	TRBJ1-6	13	-	CASRRQYNSPLHF	TGTGCCAGCAGGAGACAGTATAATTCACCCCTCCACTTT
TRBV29-1	-	TRBJ2-1	15	TRBD2	CSAWVGTSGIGEQFF	TGCAGCGCCTGGGTTGGGACTAGCGGGATTGGTGAGCAGTTCTTC
TRBV20-1	-	TRBJ2-5	13	-	CSASYEGGETQYF	TGCAGTGCTAGTTATGAAGGAGGAGAGACCCAGTACTTC
TRBV6-5	once	TRBJ2-3	15	TRBD2	CASRPAGGNTDTQYF	TGTGCCAGCCGACCAGCGGGAGGGAACACAGATACGCAGTATTTT
TRBV19	-	TRBJ1-6	17	-	CASSIRDTSSYNSPLHF	TGTGCCAGTAGCATACGGGACACTTCCTCCTATAATTCACCCCTCCACTTT